The clone carrying this TCR beta chain was found a few times. The CDR3 extends over 16 amino acids. Per the germline V gene, CDR1 is SGHRS and CDR2 is YFSETQ. The ends lost 3 bases at V and 7 bases at J; junction bases unmatched: 8. The sample is drawn from a study of T-cell reconstitution after alpha-beta-depleted transplantation in children. This sample's TCRbeta library carried unique molecular identifier barcodes. Via MiXCR, TCRdb re-called the PCR reads, giving one row per CDR3 protein. This sample has about 690,000 distinct CDR3 sequences, with approximately 16% found just once. The sequencing used PBMCs from the stem cell graft donor, collected from the stem cell graft. This TCR was recovered from a human donor who donated a stem cell graft to a child with acute myeloid leukemia. This chain links TRBV5-1 with TRBJ2-1; 12 bases line up with TRBD1. The CDR3, as DNA: TGCGCCAGCAGCTCATTCCGGGACAGGGGGCTGAATGAGCAGTTCTTC. It encodes CASSSFRDRGLNEQFF.